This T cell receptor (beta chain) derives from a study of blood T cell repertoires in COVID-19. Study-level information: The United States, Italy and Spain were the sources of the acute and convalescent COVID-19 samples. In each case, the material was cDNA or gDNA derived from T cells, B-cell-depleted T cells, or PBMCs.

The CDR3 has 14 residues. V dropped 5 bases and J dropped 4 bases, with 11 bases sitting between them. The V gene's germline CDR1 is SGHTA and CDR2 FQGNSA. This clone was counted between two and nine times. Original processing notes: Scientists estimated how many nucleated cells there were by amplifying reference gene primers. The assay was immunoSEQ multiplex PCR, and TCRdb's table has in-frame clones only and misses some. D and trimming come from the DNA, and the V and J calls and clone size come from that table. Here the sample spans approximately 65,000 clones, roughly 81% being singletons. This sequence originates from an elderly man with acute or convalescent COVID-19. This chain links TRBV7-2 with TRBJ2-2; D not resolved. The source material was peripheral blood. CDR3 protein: CASSLFSVTGELFF. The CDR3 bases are TGTGCCAGCAGCCTCTTTTCCGTCACCGGGGAGCTGTTTTTT.